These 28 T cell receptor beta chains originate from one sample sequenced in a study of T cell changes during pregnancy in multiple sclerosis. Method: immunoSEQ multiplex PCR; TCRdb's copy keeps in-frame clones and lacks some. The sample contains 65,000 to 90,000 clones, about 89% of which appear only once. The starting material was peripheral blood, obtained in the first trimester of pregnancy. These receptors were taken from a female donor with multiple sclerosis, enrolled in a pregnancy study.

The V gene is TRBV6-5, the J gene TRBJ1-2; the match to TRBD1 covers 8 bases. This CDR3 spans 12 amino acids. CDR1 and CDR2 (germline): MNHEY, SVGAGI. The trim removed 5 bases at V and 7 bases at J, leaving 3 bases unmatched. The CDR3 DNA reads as TGTGCCAGCAGTCACGGGACAGGTGGCTACACCTTC. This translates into CASSHGTGGYTF.

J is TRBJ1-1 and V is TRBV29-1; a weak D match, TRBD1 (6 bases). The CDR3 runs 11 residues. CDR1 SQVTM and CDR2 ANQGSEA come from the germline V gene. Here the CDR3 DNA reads TGCGGGGGGGGCCAGGGTGCTGAAGCTTTCTTT. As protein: CGGGQGAEAFF.

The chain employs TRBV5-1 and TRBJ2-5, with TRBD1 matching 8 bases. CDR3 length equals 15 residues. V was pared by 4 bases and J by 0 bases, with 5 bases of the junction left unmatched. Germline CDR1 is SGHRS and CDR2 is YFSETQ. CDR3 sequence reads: CASSLTTGDQETQYF. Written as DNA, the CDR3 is TGCGCCAGCAGCCTCACGACAGGGGACCAAGAGACCCAGTACTTC.

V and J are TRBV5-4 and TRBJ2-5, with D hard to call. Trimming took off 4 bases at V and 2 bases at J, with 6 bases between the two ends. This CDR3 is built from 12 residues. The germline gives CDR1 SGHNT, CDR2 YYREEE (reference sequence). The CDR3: CASSDQQETQYF. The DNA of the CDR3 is TGTGCCAGCAGCGATCAGCAAGAGACCCAGTACTTC.

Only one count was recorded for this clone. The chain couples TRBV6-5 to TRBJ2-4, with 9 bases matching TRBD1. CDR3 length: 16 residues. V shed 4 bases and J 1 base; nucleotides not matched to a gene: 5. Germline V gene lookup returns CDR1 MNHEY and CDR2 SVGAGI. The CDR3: CASSSQTGGAKNIQYF. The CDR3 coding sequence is TGTGCCAGCAGTTCTCAGACAGGGGGGGCCAAAAACATTCAGTACTTC.

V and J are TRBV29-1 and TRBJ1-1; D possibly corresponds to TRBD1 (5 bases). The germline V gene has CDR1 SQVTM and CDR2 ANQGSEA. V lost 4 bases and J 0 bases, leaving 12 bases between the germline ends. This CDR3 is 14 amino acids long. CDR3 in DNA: TGCAGCGTTGGCCGGGGGACTTTGAACACTGAAGCTTTCTTT. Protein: CSVGRGTLNTEAFF.

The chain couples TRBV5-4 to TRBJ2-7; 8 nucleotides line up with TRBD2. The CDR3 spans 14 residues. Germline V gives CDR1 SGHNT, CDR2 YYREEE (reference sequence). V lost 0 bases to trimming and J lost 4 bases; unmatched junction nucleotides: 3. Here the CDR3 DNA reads TGTGCCAGCAGCTTGGAGCGGGAGAGTTACGAGCAGTACTTC. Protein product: CASSLERESYEQYF.

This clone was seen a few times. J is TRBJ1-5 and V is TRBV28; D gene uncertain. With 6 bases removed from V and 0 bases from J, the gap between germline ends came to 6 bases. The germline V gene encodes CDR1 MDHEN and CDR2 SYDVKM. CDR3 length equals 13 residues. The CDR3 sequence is CASRIDSNQPQHF. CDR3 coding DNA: TGTGCCAGCAGAATAGATAGCAATCAGCCCCAGCATTTT.

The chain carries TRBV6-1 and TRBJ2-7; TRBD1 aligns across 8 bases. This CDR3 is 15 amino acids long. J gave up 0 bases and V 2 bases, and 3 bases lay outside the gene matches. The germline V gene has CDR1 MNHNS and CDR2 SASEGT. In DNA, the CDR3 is TGTGCCAGCAGTGAAAGACAGGGGCACTCCTACGAGCAGTACTTC. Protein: CASSERQGHSYEQYF.

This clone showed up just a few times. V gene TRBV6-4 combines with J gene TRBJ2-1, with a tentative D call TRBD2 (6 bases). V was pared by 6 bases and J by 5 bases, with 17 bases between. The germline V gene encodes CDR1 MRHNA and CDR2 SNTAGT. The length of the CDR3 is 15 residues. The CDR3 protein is CASSISRGANNEQFF. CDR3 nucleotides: TGTGCCAGCAGCATCTCGCGGGGCGCTAACAATGAGCAGTTCTTC.

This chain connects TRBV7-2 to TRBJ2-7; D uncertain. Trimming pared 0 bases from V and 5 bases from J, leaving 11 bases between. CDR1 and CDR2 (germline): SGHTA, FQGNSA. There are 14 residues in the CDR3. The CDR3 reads CASSLASRSNEQYF. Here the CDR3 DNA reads TGTGCCAGCAGCTTAGCGTCGCGAAGCAACGAGCAGTACTTC.

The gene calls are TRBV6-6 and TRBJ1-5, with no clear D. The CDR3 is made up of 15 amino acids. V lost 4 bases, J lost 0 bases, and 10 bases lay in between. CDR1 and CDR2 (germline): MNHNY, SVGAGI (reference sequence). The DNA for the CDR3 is TGTGCCAGCAGTTTGGAAGGAGATAGCAATCAGCCCCAGCATTTT. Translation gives CASSLEGDSNQPQHF.

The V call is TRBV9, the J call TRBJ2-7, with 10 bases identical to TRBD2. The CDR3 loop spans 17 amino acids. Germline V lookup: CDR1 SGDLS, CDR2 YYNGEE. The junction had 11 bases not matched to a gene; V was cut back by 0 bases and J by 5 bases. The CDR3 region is CASSVGASGSWSHEQYF. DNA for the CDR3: TGTGCCAGCAGCGTAGGCGCTAGCGGGAGTTGGTCCCACGAGCAGTACTTC.

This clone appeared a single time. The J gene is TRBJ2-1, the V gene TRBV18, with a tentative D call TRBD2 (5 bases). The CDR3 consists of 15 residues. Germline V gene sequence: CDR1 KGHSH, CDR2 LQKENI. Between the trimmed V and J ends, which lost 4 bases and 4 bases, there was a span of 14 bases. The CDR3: CASSLSGYLYNEQFF. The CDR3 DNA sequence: TGTGCCAGCTCACTCAGCGGTTACCTATACAATGAGCAGTTCTTC.

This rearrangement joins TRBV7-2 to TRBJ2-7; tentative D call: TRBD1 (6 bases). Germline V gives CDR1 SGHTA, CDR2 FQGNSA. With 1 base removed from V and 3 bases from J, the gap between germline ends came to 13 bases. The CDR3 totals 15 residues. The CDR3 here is CASSLVAGADYEQYF. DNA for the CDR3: TGTGCCAGCAGCTTAGTGGCAGGGGCAGACTACGAGCAGTACTTC.

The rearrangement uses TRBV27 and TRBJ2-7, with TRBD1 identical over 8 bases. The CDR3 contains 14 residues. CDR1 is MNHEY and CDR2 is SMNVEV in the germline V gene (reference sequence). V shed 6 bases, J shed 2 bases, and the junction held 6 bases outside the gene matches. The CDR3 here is CASSVQGGTYEQYF. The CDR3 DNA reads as TGTGCCAGCAGCGTACAGGGGGGTACCTACGAGCAGTACTTC.

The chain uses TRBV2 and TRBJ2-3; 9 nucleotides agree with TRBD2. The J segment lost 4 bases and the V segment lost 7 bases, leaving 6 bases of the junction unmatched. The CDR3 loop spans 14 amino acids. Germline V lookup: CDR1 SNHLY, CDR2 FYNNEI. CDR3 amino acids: CASNIAGDPDTQYF. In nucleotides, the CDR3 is TGTGCCAGCAACATAGCGGGGGACCCAGATACGCAGTATTTT.

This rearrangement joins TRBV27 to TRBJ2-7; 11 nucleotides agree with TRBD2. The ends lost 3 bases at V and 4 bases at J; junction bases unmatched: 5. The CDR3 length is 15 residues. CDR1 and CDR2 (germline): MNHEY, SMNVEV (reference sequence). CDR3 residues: CASSFSGRAGYEQYF. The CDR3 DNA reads TGTGCCAGCAGTTTTAGCGGGAGGGCCGGGTACGAGCAGTACTTC.

DNA of the CDR3: TGTGCCAGCAGTTTTTATCTGGGCGATAGCACAGATACGCAGTATTTT. It yields the protein CASSFYLGDSTDTQYF. The gene calls are TRBV27 and TRBJ2-3, with D unresolved. Germline-derived CDR1 and CDR2 are MNHEY and SMNVEV (reference sequence). The CDR3 runs 16 residues. Trimming stripped 3 bases from V and 0 bases from J, with 13 bases between.

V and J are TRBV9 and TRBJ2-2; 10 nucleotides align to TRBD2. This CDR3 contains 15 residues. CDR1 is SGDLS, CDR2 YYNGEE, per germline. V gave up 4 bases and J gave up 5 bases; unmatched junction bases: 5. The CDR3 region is CASSMTSGWTGELFF. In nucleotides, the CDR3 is TGTGCCAGCAGCATGACTAGCGGGTGGACCGGGGAGCTGTTTTTT.

The chain's CDR3 is CASSQAAGEGMGPEKLFF. The CDR3 DNA sequence: TGCGCCAGCAGCCAAGCGGCAGGGGAGGGGATGGGGCCCGAAAAACTGTTTTTT. This rearrangement joins TRBV4-1 to TRBJ1-4, with a weak D call TRBD1 (6 bases). This CDR3 comprises 18 residues. V was shortened by 1 base and J by 8 bases, with 23 bases between the two germline ends. Looked up from germline, CDR1 is MGHRA and CDR2 is YSYEKL.

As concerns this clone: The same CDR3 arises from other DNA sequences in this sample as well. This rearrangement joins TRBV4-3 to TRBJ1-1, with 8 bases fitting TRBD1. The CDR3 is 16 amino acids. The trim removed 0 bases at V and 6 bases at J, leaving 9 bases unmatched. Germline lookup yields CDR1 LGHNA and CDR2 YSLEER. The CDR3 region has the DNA TGCGCCAGCAGCCAAGATCGGGAGACAGGGGCGGCTGAAGCTTTCTTT. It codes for CASSQDRETGAAEAFF.

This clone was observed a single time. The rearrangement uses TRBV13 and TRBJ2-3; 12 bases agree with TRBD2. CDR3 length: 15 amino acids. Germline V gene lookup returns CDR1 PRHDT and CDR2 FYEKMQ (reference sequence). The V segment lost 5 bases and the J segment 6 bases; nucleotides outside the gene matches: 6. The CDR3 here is CASSRRTSGADTQYF. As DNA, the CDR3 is TGTGCCAGCAGCCGAAGGACTAGCGGGGCGGATACGCAGTATTTT.

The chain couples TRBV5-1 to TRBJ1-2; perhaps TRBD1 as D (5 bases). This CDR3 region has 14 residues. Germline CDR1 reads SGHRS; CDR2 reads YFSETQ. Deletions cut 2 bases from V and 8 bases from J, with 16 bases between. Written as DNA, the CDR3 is TGCGCCAGCAGCTTACCGGGACTCGAAGGGGGCTACACCTTC. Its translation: CASSLPGLEGGYTF.

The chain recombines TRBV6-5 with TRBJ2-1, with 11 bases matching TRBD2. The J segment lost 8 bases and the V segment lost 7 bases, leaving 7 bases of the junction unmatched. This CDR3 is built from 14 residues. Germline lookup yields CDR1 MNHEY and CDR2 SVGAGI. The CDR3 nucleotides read TGTGCCAGCACCATAGCGGGGGGGCCCCATGAGCAGTTCTTC. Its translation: CASTIAGGPHEQFF.

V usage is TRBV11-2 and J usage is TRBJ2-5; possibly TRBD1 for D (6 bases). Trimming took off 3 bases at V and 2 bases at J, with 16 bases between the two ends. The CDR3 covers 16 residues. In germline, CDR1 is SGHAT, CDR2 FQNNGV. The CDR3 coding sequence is TGTGCCAGCAGCTTCAGGGGAATCCTTGAACAAGAGACCCAGTACTTC. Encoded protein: CASSFRGILEQETQYF.

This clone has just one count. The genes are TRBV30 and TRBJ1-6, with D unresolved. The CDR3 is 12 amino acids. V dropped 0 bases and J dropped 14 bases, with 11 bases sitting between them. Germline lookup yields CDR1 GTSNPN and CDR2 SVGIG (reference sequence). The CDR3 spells CAWSVQSTSLHF. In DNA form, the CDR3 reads TGTGCCTGGAGTGTACAGTCAACATCCCTCCACTTT.

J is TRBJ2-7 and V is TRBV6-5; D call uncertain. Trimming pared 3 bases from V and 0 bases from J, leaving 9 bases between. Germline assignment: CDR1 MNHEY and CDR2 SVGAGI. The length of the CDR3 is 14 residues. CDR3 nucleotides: TGTGCCAGCAGTTATACGAGGAGCTCCTACGAGCAGTACTTC. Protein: CASSYTRSSYEQYF.